Following are 9 T cell receptor beta chains from one sample sequenced in a study of post-analysis software for immune sequencing data. General observations from the study: A few TRBV segments occurring more often in patients than controls included TRBV5-6, TRBV5-1 and TRBV20-1.

Carried by the TCR beta cDNA libraries were unique molecular identifiers. Each CDR3 protein gets one entry after TCRdb re-called the PCR reads with MiXCR. The sample contains roughly 540,000 distinct CDR3 sequences, around 36% of which appear only once. These TCRs are of unknown antigen specificity. Sequences were obtained from blood. The receptors were gathered from a girl younger than 18 with multiple sclerosis.

The chain couples TRBV20-1 to TRBJ2-1, with 11 bases matching TRBD1. The V gene's germline CDR1 is DFQATT and CDR2 SNEGSKA (reference sequence). The CDR3 has 16 amino acids. Trimming removed 5 bases from V and 0 bases from J; junction bases left unmatched: 6. CDR3: CSARDRGISSYNEQFF. CDR3 DNA sequence: TGCAGTGCTCGGGACAGGGGGATCAGCTCCTACAATGAGCAGTTCTTC.

The genes are TRBV7-2 and TRBJ2-2; 10 bases line up with TRBD2. This CDR3 has 18 residues. V gave up 5 bases and J gave up 0 bases; unmatched junction bases: 9. Looked up from germline, CDR1 is SGHTA and CDR2 is FQGNSA. This CDR3 reads CASSLNPGLATNTGELFF. The CDR3 nucleotides are TGTGCCAGCAGCCTAAATCCGGGACTAGCGACGAACACCGGGGAGCTGTTTTTT.

This clonotype was observed a few times. J is TRBJ1-1 and V is TRBV7-9; D is uncertain. There are 16 residues in the CDR3. Between the trimmed V and J ends, which lost 4 bases and 1 base, there was a span of 16 bases. The germline V gene has CDR1 SEHNR and CDR2 FQNEAQ (reference sequence). CDR3 loop: CASSSRRRVENTEAFF. CDR3 DNA: TGTGCCAGCAGCTCAAGAAGAAGGGTGGAGAACACTGAAGCTTTCTTT.

A remark on this clonotype: The junction departs from germline at one end; a sequencing error may be responsible. This chain joins TRBV20-1 and TRBJ2-2; either TRBD1 or TRBD2 may fit D (5 bases each). Germline CDR1 DFQATT, CDR2 SNEGSKA (reference sequence). CDR3 length: 14 amino acids. The CDR3 sequence: CSARDGGAAGERFF. CDR3 bases: TGCAGTGCTAGAGATGGGGGAGCCGCCGGGGAGCGGTTTTTT.

The chain recombines TRBV10-3 with TRBJ1-2; 7 positions agree with TRBD1. CDR3 length: 17 amino acids. Losses at the gene ends were 6 bases for V and 6 bases for J; bases not matched to a gene: 19. Germline values: CDR1 ENHRY, CDR2 SYGVKD. The CDR3 sequence is CAISLGQAASGGNGYTF. CDR3 in DNA: TGTGCCATCAGCCTAGGACAGGCAGCCTCTGGGGGGAATGGCTACACCTTC.

This clonotype was observed a few times. The chain carries TRBV27 and TRBJ2-5; 7 bases align to TRBD1. J lost 4 bases, V lost 6 bases, and 26 bases had no gene match. Germline CDR1 MNHEY, CDR2 SMNVEV (reference sequence). This CDR3 has 20 residues. As DNA, the CDR3 is TGTGCCAGCAGCCCAATTGGCTGGGGGACAGTCGAAACCCCACGAGAGACCCAGTACTTC. Translating it yields CASSPIGWGTVETPRETQYF.

The chain has TRBV11-2 and TRBJ1-2, with D maybe TRBD1 (5 bases). Trimming removed 5 bases from V and 3 bases from J, with 13 bases in between. Germline CDR1 and CDR2: SGHAT and FQNNGV. This CDR3 is 14 amino acids long. In nucleotides, the CDR3 is TGTGCCAGCAGCCTAGGGGCCCGTGACTATGGCTACACCTTC. Protein sequence: CASSLGARDYGYTF.

This clonotype was observed a single time. This chain uses TRBV28 with TRBJ2-5; 10 bases are a match to TRBD2. CDR1 MDHEN and CDR2 SYDVKM come from the germline V gene. V shed 3 bases, J shed 5 bases, and the junction held 12 bases outside the gene matches. The CDR3 consists of 17 residues. In DNA, the CDR3 is TGTGCCAGCAGTTTCCAAGAAGCGGGGGGGCCAGGGGAGACCCAGTACTTC. Protein product: CASSFQEAGGPGETQYF.

The V and J genes are TRBV20-1 and TRBJ2-3, with TRBD2 matching over 7 bases. Germline lookup yields CDR1 DFQATT and CDR2 SNEGSKA (reference sequence). V lost 0 bases and J lost 5; bases outside the gene matches: 8. The CDR3 is made up of 15 amino acids. CDR3: CSARESLAVKDTQYF. The CDR3 nucleotides read TGCAGTGCTAGAGAGTCTCTAGCGGTTAAAGATACGCAGTATTTT.